This record looks at one T cell receptor (beta chain) sequence and its context. The sample contains more than one DNA sequence encoding this CDR3. Sequencing was performed with immunoSEQ multiplex PCR; in TCRdb, only in-frame clones are kept and a portion is missing. The sample has around 380,000 clones, about 87% seen once; the top ten hold about 1.5%. The data originate from a study of blood T cell repertoires in COVID-19. In the study overall: PBMCs, B-cell-depleted T cells, or T cells were the source of the cDNA or gDNA that made up the material.

Trimming took 7 bases from V and 2 from J, leaving 8 bases between them. This CDR3 has 12 amino acids. The clonotype originates from a man under 40 who had recovered from COVID-19. The sequencing input was PBMCs or T cells enriched from blood (not recorded which). V usage is TRBV12-3 or TRBV12-4 and J usage is TRBJ1-2, with a weak D call TRBD1 (5 bases). The CDR3 loop is CASTGGNYGYTF. CDR3 DNA: TGTGCCAGCACCGGGGGAAACTATGGCTACACCTTC.